This T cell receptor (beta chain) emerged from a study of T cell repertoires in cytomegalovirus infection. As for the study in general: Public TCR beta signatures marked donors with CMV infection and the matching HLA. Whole-study findings and limits: Ex vivo, HLA-C-restricted CMV-specific TCR beta clonotypes prevailed over the rest of the response. Cumulative frequency (of public TCR beta family members) identified carriers of CMV plus the relevant HLA.

Ten or more counts support this clonotype. Its antigen is unidentified. The CDR3 runs to 12 residues. The germline gives CDR1 LNHDA, CDR2 SQIVND (reference sequence). The V end was cut by 9 bases, the J end by 4 bases, with 10 bases between. From the reads, TCRdb called clonotypes with MiXCR, one entry per CDR3 protein. The sample holds approximately 500,000 distinct CDR3 sequences, 11% seen once. The sequence was collected from a human donor in good health (CMV status not recorded). Some clones in this sample may be carry-over from other donors' samples. The chain links TRBV19 to TRBJ1-5, with D unresolved. The sample taken for sequencing was PBMCs. The chain's CDR3 is CASSETNQPQHF. For the CDR3, the DNA is TGTGCCAGCAGCGAAACGAATCAGCCCCAGCATTTT.